The table lists the clone carrying this T cell receptor (beta chain) with a few counts. The antigen is not known. Sequence at one end of the junction differs from germline and may be a read error. Sequencing libraries for TCR beta were prepared with iRepertoire HTBI primers and Arm-PCR of CDR3 regions. TCRdb independently ran MiXCR on the multiplex PCR reads; one entry per CDR3 protein. This sample yields fewer than 450,000 distinct CDR3 sequences, of which under 25% are seen a single time; about 20% belongs to the top ten. This CDR3 comprises 16 residues. These data are taken from a study of regulatory T cells in long-lasting Graves disease. Study-level results: Samples came from peripheral blood alone, without thyroid tissue. TRBV28, TRBJ1-2 and TRBJ2-5 were segments that persistent disease favored.

Time point given: persistent/refractory GD, antithyroid drugs over 5 years with positive TRAb. Scientists built the TCR library using RNA that was extracted from PBMCs. The V gene is TRBV12-3 or TRBV12-4, the J gene TRBJ1-5; TRBD1 might be the D (5 bases). The origin of this receptor is a female donor with Graves disease. Here the sequenced sample was peripheral blood mononuclear cells (PBMCs), taken when the disease was refractory, from a patient treated with antithyroid drugs. The CDR3 loop is CASSFGRDSSYQPQHF. In nucleotides, the CDR3 is TGTGCCAGCAGTTTTGGCAGGGATTCTAGCTATCAGCCCCAGCATTTT.